The present T cell receptor beta chain was sequenced within a study of T-cell reconstitution after alpha-beta-depleted transplantation in children. This clonotype showed up many times. Germline CDR1 MNHEY, CDR2 SVGAGI. The CDR3 loop spans 16 amino acids. The trim removed 8 bases at V and 0 bases at J, leaving 7 bases unmatched. During its preparation, the TCRbeta library received unique molecular identifiers. TCRdb processed the PCR reads anew with MiXCR; each CDR3 protein has one entry. The sample carries roughly 350,000 distinct CDR3 sequences, under 13% recorded once. This clonotype originated in a human donor who donated a stem cell graft to a child with acute lymphoblastic leukemia. The gene calls are TRBV6-5 and TRBJ2-3; 11 bases match TRBD1. Source: PBMCs from the stem cell graft donor, taken from the stem cell graft. The CDR3 is CASATGTGGSTDTQYF. The CDR3 coding sequence is TGTGCCAGCGCAACCGGGACAGGGGGTAGCACAGATACGCAGTATTTT.